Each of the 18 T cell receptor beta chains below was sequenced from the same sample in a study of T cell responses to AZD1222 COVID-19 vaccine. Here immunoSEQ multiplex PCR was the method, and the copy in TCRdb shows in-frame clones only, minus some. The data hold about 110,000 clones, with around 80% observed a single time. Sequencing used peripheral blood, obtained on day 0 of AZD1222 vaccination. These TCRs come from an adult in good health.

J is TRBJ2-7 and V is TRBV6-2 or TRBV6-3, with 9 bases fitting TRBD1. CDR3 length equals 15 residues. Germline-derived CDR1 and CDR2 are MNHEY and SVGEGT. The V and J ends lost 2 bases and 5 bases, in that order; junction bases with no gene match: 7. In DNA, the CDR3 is TGTGCCAGCAGTTACCCGACAGGGGGTAGCCACGAGCAGTACTTC. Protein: CASSYPTGGSHEQYF.

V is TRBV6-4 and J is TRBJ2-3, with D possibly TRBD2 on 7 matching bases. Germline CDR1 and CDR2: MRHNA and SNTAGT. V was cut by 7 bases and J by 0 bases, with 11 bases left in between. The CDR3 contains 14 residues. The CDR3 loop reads CASKRDTSTDTQYF. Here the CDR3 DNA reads TGTGCCAGCAAGCGGGACACCAGCACAGATACGCAGTATTTT.

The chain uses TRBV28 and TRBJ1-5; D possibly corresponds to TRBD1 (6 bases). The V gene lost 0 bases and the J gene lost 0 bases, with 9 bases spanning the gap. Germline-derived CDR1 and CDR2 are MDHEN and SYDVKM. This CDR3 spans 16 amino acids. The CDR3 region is CASSLWGAASNQPQHF. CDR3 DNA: TGTGCCAGCAGTTTATGGGGGGCTGCTAGCAATCAGCCCCAGCATTTT. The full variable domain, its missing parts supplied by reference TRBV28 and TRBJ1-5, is DVKVTQSSRYLVKRTGEKVFLECVQDMDHENMFWYRQDPGLGLRLIYFSYDVKMKEKGDIPEGYSVSREKKERFSLILESASTNQTSMYLCASSLWGAASNQPQHFGDGTRLSIL.

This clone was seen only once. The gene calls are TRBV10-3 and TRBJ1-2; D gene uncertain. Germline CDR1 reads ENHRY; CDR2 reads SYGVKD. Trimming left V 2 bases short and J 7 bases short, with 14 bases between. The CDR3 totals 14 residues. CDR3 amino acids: CAISEEAGFRGYTF. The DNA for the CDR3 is TGTGCCATCAGTGAGGAAGCGGGGTTCCGTGGCTACACCTTC.

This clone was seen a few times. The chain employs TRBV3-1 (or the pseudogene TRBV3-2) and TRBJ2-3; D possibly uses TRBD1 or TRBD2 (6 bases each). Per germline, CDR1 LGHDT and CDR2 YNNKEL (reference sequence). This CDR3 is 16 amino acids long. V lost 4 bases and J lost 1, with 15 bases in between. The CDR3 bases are TGTGCCAGCAGCCGCGGAATGGAGGGGGGCACAGATACGCAGTATTTT. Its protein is CASSRGMEGGTDTQYF.

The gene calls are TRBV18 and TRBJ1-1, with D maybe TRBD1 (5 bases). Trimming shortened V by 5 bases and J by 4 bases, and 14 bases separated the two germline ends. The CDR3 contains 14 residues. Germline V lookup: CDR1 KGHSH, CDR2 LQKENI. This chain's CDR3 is CASSGLGQGTEAFF. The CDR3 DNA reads TGTGCCAGCTCAGGATTAGGTCAGGGCACTGAAGCTTTCTTT. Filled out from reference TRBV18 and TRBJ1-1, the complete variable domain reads NAGVMQNPRHLVRRRGQEARLRCSPMKGHSHVYWYRQLPEEGLKFMVYLQKENIIDESGMPKERFSAEFPKEGPSILRIQQVVRGDSAAYFCASSGLGQGTEAFFGQGTRLTVV.

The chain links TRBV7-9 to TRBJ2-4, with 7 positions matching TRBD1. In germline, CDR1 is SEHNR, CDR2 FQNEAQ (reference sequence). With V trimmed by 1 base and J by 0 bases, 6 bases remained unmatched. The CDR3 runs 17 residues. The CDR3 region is CASSLGGQRLAKNIQYF. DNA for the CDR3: TGTGCCAGCAGCTTAGGGGGACAGAGATTAGCCAAAAACATTCAGTACTTC.

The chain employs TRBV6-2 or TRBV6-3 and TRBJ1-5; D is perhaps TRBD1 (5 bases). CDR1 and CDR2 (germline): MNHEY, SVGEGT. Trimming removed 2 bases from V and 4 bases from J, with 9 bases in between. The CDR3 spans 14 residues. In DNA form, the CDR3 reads TGTGCCAGCAGTTACGCGGCAGGGAATCAGCCCCAGCATTTT. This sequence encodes CASSYAAGNQPQHF.

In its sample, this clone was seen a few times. The CDR3 region has the DNA TGTGCCAGCAGCTATACTAGGACGTTCGGCCGGACACCCCTCCACTTT. This sequence encodes CASSYTRTFGRTPLHF. The rearrangement joins TRBV14 to TRBJ1-6; D not resolved. The CDR3 runs to 16 residues. Germline assignment: CDR1 SGHDN and CDR2 FVKESK. Trimming removed 5 bases from V and 11 bases from J, with 22 bases in between.

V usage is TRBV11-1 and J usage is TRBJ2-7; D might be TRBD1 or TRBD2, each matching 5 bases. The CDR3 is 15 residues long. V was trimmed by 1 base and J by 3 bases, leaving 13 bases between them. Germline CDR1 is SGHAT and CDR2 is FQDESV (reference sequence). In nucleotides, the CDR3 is TGTGCCAGCAGCTTAGTGGCAGGGAGAAACTACGAGCAGTACTTC. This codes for CASSLVAGRNYEQYF.

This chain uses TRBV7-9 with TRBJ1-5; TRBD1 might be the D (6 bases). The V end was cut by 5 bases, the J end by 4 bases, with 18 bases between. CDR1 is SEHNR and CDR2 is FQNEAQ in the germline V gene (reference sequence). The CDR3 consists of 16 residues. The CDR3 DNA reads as TGTGCCAGCAGCGCTCTGGGCAGGGGCCTAAATCAGCCCCAGCATTTT. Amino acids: CASSALGRGLNQPQHF. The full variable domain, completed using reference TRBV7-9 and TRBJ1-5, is DTGVSQNPRHKITKRGQNVTFRCDPISEHNRLYWYRQTLGQGPEFLTYFQNEAQLEKSRLLSDRFSAERPKGSFSTLEIQRTEQGDSAMYLCASSALGRGLNQPQHFGDGTRLSIL.

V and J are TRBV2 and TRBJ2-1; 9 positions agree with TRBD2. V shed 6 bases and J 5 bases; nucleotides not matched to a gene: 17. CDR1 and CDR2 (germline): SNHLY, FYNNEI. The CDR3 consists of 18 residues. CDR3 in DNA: TGTGCCAGCAGCAACCCGGGTGGCGGGAGGGCCTCTAACAATGAGCAGTTCTTC. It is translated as CASSNPGGGRASNNEQFF.

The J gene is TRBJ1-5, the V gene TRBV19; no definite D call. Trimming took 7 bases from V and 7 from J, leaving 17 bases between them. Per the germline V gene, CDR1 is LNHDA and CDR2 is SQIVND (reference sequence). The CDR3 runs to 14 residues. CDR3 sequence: CASTQAGSYQPQHF. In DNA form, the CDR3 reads TGTGCCAGTACCCAGGCGGGGTCATACCAGCCCCAGCATTTT. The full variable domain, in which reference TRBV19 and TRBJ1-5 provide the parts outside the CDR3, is DGGITQSPKYLFRKEGQNVTLSCEQNLNHDAMYWYRQDPGQGLRLIYYSQIVNDFQKGDIAEGYSVSREKKESFPLTVTSAQKNPTAFYLCASTQAGSYQPQHFGDGTRLSIL.

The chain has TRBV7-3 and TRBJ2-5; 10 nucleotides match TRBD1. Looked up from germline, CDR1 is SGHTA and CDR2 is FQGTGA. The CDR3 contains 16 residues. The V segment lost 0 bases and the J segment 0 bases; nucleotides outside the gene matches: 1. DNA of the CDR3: TGTGCCAGCAGCTTAACCGGGACAGGGGACCAAGAGACCCAGTACTTC. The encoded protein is CASSLTGTGDQETQYF.

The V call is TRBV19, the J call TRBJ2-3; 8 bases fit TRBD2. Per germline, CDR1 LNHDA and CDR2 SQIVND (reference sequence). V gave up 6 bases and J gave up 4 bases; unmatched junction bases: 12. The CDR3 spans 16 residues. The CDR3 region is CASSREPGLESDTQYF. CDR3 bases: TGTGCCAGTAGCCGTGAACCGGGACTAGAGTCAGATACGCAGTATTTT.

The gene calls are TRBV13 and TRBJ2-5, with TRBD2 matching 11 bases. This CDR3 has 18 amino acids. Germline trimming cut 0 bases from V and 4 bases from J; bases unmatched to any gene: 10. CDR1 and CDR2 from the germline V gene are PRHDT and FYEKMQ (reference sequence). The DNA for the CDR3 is TGTGCCAGCAGCTTAGGATTGGCTAGCGGGGGGCTGGGAGAGACCCAGTACTTC. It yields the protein CASSLGLASGGLGETQYF.

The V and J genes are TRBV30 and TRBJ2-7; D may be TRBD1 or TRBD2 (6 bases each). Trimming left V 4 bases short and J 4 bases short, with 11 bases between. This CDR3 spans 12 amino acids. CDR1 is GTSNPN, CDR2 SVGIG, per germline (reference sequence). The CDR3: CAWTRGEYEQYF. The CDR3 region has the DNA TGTGCCTGGACGAGGGGGGAATACGAGCAGTACTTC.

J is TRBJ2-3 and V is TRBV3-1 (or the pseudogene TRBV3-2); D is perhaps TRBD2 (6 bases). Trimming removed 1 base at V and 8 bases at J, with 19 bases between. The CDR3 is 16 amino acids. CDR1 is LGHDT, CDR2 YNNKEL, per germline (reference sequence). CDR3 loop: CASSQGLAPGSPTQYF. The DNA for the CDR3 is TGTGCCAGCAGCCAAGGCCTAGCCCCCGGGAGCCCTACGCAGTATTTT.